This T cell receptor (beta chain) is drawn from a study of blood T cell repertoires in COVID-19. Turning to the study itself: Acute-phase and convalescent COVID-19 samples originated in the United States, Italy and Spain. The cDNA or gDNA used as material had been derived from T cells, B-cell-depleted T cells, or PBMCs.

As originally analysed: The authors estimated nucleated cell counts from reference gene primer amplification. Some clones are missing from TCRdb's copy, which holds only in-frame ones; the method was immunoSEQ multiplex PCR. The DNA gave D and trimming, while V, J and clone size come from that table. The repertoire consists of roughly 60,000 clones, with approximately 85% occurring once and the leading ten covering roughly 18%. The germline V and J ends were trimmed by 2 bases and 5 bases, with 9 bases remaining between them. CDR1 is MRHNA, CDR2 SNTAGT, per germline. CDR3 length: 13 amino acids. The source material was peripheral blood. V is TRBV6-4 and J is TRBJ2-5; the D gene is possibly TRBD2 (6 bases). The receptor was derived from a human donor in a cohort sampled during active COVID-19. DNA for the CDR3: TGTGCCAGCAGTGACGAGGAGGGGGAGACCCAGTACTTC. This codes for CASSDEEGETQYF.